This is a list of T cell receptor beta chains from one sample in a study of blood T cell dynamics during melanoma immunotherapy. Assay used: immunoSEQ multiplex PCR; TCRdb lists only in-frame clones, some missing. The table lists approximately 15,000 clones, approximately 81% of them singletons. The specimen was blood, collected from a patient treated with checkpoint blockade. The receptors come from a human donor with melanoma. Both conserved end residues are part of each CDR3.

TRBV19,CASSIVGTGQETQYF
TRBV18,CASSPVGQGVGSNQPQHF
TRBV21-1,CARVQWDTTLAKNIQYF
TRBV10-3,CAINTPDRGYEQYF
TRBV19,CASTPGGSYNEQFF
TRBV9,CASSAAGTTNEKLFF
TRBV7-2,CASSLGTSRGNEQFF
TRBV5-5,CASSLNPDSYEQYF
TRBV7-2,CASSLVGDRGGYTF
TRBV6-1,CASSEKGGDTQYF
TRBV11-1,CASSSPRNREGSGELFF
TRBV18,CASSPVLRIASGNTIYF
TRBV10-3,CAISQTGAVTEAFF
TRBV29-1,CSGAGLRGVETQYF
TRBV7-9,CASSRDRGNQPQHF
TRBV5-6,CASSLNRRNSPLHF
TRBV6-6,CASLERGSSYEQYF
TRBV9,CASSVAGRFQETQYF
TRBV7-3,CASSLRSSSGGSYNEQFF
TRBV7-8,CASSFRTGKGKLFF
TRBV19,CASNVGLYQPQHF
TRBV5-4,CASRVGRGPNTEAFF
TRBV7-8,CASSSDRGTEAFF
TRBV5-1,CASSSGTAGETQYF
TRBV5-1,CASTPSPRDTQYF
TRBV28,CASRQGTASTDTQYF
TRBV2,CASSELAPGGNEQFF
TRBV5-1,CASSKTDSYEQYF
TRBV5-1,CASSAGQGAGSGTDTQYF
TRBV7-9,CASSFSSGTASNQPQHF
TRBV5-4,CASSFSGTDTQYF
TRBV7-9,CASSYPPEAFF
TRBV4-2,CASSLGGNEKLFF
TRBV27,CASSAGAADTQYF
TRBV6-5,CASSNTGTAFEAFF
TRBV10-3,CAISIRASGVNEQFF
TRBV27,CASSSSDRDYEQYF
TRBV5-1,CASSLSVGQIFGYTF
TRBV5-1,CASSFQGAAGNTIYF
TRBV18,CASSPTPGSNQPQHF
TRBV9,CASSVSPGGGEKLFF
TRBV5-1,CASSAALETQYF
TRBV4-1,CASSRAGGSTDTQYF
TRBV5-1,CASSLRAEILGGYTF
TRBV2,CASRGGTYSGANVLTF
TRBV7-8,CASSVQETQYF
TRBV7-9,CASRGAVGDYSTDTQYF
TRBV11-2,CASSLGRVGRPEQYF
TRBV2,CASSGQGTRYPGELFF
TRBV9,CASSVGSGGPYEQYF
TRBV7-2,CASSGGRGAPYEQYF
TRBV25-1,CASTYGSGNTIYF
TRBV29-1,CSVDGDRGPYSSTDTQYF